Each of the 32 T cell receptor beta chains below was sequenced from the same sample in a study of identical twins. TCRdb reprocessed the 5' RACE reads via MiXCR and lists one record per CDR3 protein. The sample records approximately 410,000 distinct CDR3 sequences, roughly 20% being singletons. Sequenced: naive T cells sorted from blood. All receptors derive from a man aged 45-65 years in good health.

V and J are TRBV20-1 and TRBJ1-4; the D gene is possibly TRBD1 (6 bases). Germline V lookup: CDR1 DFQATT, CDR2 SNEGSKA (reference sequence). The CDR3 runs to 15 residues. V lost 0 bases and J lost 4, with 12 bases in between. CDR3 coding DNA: TGCAGTGCTAGAGATCCGGGGACAAGTAATGAAAAACTGTTTTTT. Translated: CSARDPGTSNEKLFF.

In DNA form, the CDR3 reads TGTGCCAGCGAAGGGGAGACCCAGTACTTC. It yields the protein CASEGETQYF. This chain uses TRBV28 with TRBJ2-5, with no clear D. V lost 8 bases, J lost 5 bases, and 6 bases lay in between. The length of the CDR3 is 10 residues. CDR1 is MDHEN and CDR2 is SYDVKM in the germline V gene.

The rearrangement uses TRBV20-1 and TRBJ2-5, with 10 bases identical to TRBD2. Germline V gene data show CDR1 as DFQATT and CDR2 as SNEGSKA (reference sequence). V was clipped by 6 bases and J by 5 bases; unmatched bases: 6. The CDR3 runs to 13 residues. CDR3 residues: CSALIAGGETQYF. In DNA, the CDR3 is TGCAGTGCCCTGATAGCGGGAGGCGAGACCCAGTACTTC.

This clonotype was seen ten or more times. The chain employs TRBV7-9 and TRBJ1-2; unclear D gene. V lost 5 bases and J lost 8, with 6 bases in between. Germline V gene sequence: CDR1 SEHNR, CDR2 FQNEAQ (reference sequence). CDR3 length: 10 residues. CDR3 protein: CASSRKGYTF. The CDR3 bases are TGTGCCAGCAGCCGAAAAGGCTACACCTTC.

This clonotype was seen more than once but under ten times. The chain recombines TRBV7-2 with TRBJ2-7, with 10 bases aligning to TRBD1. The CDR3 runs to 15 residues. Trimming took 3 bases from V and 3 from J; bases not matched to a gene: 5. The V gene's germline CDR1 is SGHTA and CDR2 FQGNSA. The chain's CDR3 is CASSFPGQGIYEQYF. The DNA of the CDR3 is TGTGCCAGCAGCTTTCCGGGACAGGGGATCTACGAGCAGTACTTC.

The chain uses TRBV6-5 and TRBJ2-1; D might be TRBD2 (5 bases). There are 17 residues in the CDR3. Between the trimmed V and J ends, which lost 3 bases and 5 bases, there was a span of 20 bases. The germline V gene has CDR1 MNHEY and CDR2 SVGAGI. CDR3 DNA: TGTGCCAGCAGTTATGTGAGGAGGTTTCGGGCTCACAATGAGCAGTTCTTC. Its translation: CASSYVRRFRAHNEQFF.

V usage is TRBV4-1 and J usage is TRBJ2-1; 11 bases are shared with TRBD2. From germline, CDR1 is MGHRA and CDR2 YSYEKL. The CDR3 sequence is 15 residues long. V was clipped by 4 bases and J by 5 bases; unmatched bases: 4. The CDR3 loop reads CASSRDSGRDNEQFF. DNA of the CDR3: TGCGCCAGCAGCCGAGATAGCGGGAGGGACAATGAGCAGTTCTTC.

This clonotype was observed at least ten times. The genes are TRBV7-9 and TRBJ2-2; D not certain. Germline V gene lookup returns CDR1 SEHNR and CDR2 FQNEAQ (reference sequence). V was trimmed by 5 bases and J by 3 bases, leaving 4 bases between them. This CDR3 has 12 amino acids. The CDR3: CASSPHTGELFF. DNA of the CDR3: TGTGCCAGCAGCCCCCACACCGGGGAGCTGTTTTTT.

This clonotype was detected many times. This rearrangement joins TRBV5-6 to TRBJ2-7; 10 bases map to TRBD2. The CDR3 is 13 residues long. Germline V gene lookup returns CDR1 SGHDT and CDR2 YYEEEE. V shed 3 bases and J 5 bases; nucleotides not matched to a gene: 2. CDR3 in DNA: TGTGCCAGCAGCTACGGGACTAGCGACGAGCAGTACTTC. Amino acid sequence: CASSYGTSDEQYF.

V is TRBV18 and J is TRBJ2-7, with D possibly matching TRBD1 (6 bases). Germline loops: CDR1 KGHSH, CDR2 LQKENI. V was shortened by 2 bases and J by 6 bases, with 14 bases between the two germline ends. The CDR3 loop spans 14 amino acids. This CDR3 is CASSPWGTIGEQYF. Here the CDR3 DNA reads TGTGCCAGCTCACCATGGGGGACAATCGGCGAGCAGTACTTC.

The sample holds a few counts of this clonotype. CDR3 in DNA: TGCGCCAGCAGCCTGACAGGGGACGGGGAGTACGAGCAGTACTTC. Translated, it gives CASSLTGDGEYEQYF. The V and J genes are TRBV4-3 and TRBJ2-7; 8 bases are shared with TRBD1. The germline gives CDR1 LGHNA, CDR2 YSLEER. V shed 4 bases, J shed 4 bases, and the junction held 9 bases outside the gene matches. The CDR3 is 15 residues long.

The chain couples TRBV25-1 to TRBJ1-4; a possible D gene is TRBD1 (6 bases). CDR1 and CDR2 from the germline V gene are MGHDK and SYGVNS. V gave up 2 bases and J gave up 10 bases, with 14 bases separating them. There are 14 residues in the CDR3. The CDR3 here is CASSETLKQGKLFF. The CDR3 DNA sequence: TGTGCCAGCAGTGAAACGTTAAAACAGGGAAAACTGTTTTTT.

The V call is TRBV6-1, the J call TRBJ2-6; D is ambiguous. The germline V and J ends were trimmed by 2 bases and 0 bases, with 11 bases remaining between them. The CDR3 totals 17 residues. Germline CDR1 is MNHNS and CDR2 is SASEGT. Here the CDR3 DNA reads TGTGCCAGCAGTGAACAGGCCTCAGGCTCTGGGGCCAACGTCCTGACTTTC. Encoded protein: CASSEQASGSGANVLTF.

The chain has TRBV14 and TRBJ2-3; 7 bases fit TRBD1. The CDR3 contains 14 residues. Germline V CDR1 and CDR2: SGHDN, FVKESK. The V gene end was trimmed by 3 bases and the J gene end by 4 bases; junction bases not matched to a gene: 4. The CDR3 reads CASSQWDSPDTQYF. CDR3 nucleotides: TGTGCCAGCAGCCAGTGGGACAGCCCAGATACGCAGTATTTT.

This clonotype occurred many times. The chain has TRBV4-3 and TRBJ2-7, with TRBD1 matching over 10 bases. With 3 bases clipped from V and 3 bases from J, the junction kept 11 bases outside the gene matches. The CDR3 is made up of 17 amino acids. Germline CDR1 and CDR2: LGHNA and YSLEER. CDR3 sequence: CASSHGEGQGLFYEQYF. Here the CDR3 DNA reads TGCGCCAGCAGCCACGGGGAGGGACAGGGGTTGTTCTACGAGCAGTACTTC.

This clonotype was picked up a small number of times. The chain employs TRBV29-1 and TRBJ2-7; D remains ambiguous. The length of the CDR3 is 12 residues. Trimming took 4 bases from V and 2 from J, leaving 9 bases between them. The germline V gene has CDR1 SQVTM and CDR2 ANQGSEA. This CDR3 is CSVVWGTYEQYF. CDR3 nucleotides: TGCAGCGTTGTCTGGGGAACCTACGAGCAGTACTTC.

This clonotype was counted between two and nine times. The CDR3 sequence is CAISGDRNTEAFF. CDR3 in DNA: TGTGCCATCAGTGGTGACAGGAACACTGAAGCTTTCTTT. This rearrangement joins TRBV10-3 to TRBJ1-1; tentatively, D is TRBD1 (5 bases). The V and J ends lost 4 bases and 1 base respectively, with 7 bases between them. This CDR3 has 13 amino acids. Per germline, CDR1 ENHRY and CDR2 SYGVKD.

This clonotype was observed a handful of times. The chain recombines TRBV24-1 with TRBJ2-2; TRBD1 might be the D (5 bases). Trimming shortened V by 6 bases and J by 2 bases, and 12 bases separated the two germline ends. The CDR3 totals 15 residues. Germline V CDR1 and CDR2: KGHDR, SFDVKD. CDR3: CATSPLDTNTGELFF. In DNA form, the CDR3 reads TGTGCCACCAGTCCCTTGGACACTAACACCGGGGAGCTGTTTTTT.

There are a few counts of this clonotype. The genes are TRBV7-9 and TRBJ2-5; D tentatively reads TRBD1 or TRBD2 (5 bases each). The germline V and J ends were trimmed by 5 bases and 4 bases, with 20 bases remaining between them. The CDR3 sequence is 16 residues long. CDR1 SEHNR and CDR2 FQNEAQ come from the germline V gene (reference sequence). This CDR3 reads CASSPSSWGRVETQYF. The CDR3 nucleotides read TGTGCCAGCAGCCCTTCCTCGTGGGGGAGAGTAGAGACCCAGTACTTC. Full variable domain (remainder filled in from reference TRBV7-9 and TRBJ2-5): DTGVSQNPRHKITKRGQNVTFRCDPISEHNRLYWYRQTLGQGPEFLTYFQNEAQLEKSRLLSDRFSAERPKGSFSTLEIQRTEQGDSAMYLCASSPSSWGRVETQYFGPGTRLLVL.

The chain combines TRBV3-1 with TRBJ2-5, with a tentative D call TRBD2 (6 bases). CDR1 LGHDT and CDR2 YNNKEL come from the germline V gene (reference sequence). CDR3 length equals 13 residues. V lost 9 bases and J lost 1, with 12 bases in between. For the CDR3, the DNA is TGTGCCAGTCGGGGGTCCCGCCAAGAGACCCAGTACTTC. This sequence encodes CASRGSRQETQYF.

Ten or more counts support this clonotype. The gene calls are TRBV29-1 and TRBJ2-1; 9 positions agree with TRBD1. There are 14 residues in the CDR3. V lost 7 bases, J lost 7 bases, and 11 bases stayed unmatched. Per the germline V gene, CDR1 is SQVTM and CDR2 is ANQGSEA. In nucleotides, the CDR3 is TGCAGCGCCCAGCGAGGGACAGGGAATAATGAGCAGTTCTTC. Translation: CSAQRGTGNNEQFF.

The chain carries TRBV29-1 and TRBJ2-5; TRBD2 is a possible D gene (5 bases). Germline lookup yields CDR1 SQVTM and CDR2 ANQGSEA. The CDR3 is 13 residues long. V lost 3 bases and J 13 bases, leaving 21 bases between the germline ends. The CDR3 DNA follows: TGCAGCGTTGAGGTACAGCTGAAGGGAGTCGGGTACTTC. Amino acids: CSVEVQLKGVGYF.

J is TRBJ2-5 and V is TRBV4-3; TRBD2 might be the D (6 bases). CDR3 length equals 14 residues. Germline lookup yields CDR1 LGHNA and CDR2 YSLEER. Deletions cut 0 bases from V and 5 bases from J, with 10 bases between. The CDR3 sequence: CASSQDWGVETQYF. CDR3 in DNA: TGCGCCAGCAGCCAAGATTGGGGGGTGGAGACCCAGTACTTC.

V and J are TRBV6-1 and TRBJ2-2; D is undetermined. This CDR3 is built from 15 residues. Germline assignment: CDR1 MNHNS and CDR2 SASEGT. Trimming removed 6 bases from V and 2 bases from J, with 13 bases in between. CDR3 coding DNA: TGTGCCAGCAGCGCGTCCCTATTAAACACCGGGGAGCTGTTTTTT. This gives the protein CASSASLLNTGELFF.

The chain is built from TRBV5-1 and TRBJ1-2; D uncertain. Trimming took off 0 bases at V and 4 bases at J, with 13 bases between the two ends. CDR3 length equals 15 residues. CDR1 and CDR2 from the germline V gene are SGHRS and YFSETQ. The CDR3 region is CASSLDSPDTYGYTF. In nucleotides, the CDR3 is TGCGCCAGCAGCTTGGACAGTCCTGACACCTATGGCTACACCTTC.

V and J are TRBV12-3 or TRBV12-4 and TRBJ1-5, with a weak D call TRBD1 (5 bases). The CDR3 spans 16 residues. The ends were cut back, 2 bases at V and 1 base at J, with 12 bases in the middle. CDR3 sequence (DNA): TGTGCCAGCAGTTTATTGGCGGCAGGGAGCAATCAGCCCCAGCATTTT. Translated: CASSLLAAGSNQPQHF.

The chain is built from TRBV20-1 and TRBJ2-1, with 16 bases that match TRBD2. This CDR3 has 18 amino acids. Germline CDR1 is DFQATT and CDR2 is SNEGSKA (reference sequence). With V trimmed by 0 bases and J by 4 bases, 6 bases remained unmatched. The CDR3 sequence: CSARDASGLAGGYNEQFF. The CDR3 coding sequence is TGCAGTGCTAGAGATGCGTCGGGACTAGCGGGGGGGTACAATGAGCAGTTCTTC.

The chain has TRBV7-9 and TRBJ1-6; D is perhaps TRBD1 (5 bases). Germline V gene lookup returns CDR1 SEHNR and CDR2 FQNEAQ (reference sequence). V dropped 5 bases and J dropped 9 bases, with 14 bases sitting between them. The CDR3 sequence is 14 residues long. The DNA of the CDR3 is TGTGCCAGCAGCCCAGATAGTGGGGCTTCACCCCTCCACTTT. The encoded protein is CASSPDSGASPLHF.

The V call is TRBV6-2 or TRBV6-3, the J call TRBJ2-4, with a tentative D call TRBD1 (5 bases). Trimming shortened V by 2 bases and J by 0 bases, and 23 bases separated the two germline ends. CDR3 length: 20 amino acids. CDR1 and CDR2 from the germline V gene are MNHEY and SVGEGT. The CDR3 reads CASSYLLQETIQIAKNIQYF. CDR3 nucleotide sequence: TGTGCCAGCAGTTACCTGTTACAGGAGACAATTCAGATAGCCAAAAACATTCAGTACTTC.

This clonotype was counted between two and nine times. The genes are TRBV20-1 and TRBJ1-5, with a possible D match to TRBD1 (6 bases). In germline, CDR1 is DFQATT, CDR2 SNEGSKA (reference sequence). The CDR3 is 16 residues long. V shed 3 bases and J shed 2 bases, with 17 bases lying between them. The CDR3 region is CSARRARGWRNQPQHF. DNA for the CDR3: TGCAGTGCTAGGCGAGCCAGGGGTTGGCGCAATCAGCCCCAGCATTTT.

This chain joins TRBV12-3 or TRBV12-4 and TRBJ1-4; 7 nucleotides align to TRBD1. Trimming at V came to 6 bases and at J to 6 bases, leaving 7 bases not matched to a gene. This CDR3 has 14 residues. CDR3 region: CASRRQGWDEKLFF. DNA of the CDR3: TGTGCCAGCAGGCGACAGGGTTGGGATGAAAAACTGTTTTTT.

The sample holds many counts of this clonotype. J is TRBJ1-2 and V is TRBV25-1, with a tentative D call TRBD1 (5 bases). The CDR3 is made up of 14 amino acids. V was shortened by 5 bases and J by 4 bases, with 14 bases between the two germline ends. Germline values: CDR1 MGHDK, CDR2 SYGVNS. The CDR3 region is CASSTPGTSYGYTF. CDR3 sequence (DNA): TGTGCCAGCAGTACACCCGGGACCTCCTATGGCTACACCTTC.